This passage covers 24 T cell receptor beta chains from one sample sequenced in a study of cytomegalovirus exposure and HLA in healthy donors. PCR used 60 Vbeta primers and 13 Jbeta primers. Assay used: immunoSEQ multiplex PCR; TCRdb lists only in-frame clones, some missing. The sample has approximately 210,000 clones, and its top ten clones hold under 1%. Sequencing was carried out using PBMCs. These receptors were obtained from a woman under 40 in good health and CMV-seropositive.

CDR3 bases: TGCAGCGTTGGGACGGGGGAAGAGACCCAGTACTTC. It encodes CSVGTGEETQYF. The gene calls are TRBV29-1 and TRBJ2-5; tentative D call: TRBD2 (6 bases). CDR1 is SQVTM and CDR2 is ANQGSEA in the germline V gene. Trimming pared 4 bases from V and 3 bases from J, leaving 9 bases between. The CDR3 sequence is 12 residues long.

The chain couples TRBV5-1 to TRBJ1-4; 9 bases are a match to TRBD1. The CDR3 spans 16 residues. Germline CDR1 and CDR2: SGHRS and YFSETQ. With 5 bases clipped from V and 5 bases from J, the junction kept 10 bases outside the gene matches. The CDR3 nucleotides read TGCGCCAGCAGGGACCAGCCGGGACAGGGAAATGAAAAACTGTTTTTT. As protein: CASRDQPGQGNEKLFF.

This rearrangement joins TRBV6-5 to TRBJ1-2, with TRBD1 matching over 9 bases. Germline-derived CDR1 and CDR2 are MNHEY and SVGAGI. The junction had 11 bases not matched to a gene; V was cut back by 6 bases and J by 9 bases. This CDR3 is built from 14 residues. CDR3 coding DNA: TGTGCCAGCAGCCTACAGGGGGCGGCGGGCCGCTACACCTTC. It encodes CASSLQGAAGRYTF.

The chain employs TRBV11-2 and TRBJ2-1; D is unresolved. This CDR3 contains 13 residues. Germline V gene data show CDR1 as SGHAT and CDR2 as FQNNGV. V dropped 1 base and J dropped 3 bases, with 4 bases sitting between them. The chain's CDR3 is CASSLGLYNEQFF. In DNA, the CDR3 is TGTGCCAGCAGCTTAGGACTCTACAATGAGCAGTTCTTC.

V and J are TRBV6-5 and TRBJ2-7, with a tentative D call TRBD2 (6 bases). The CDR3 has 14 residues. Trimming left V 2 bases short and J 4 bases short, with 12 bases between. Germline CDR1 MNHEY, CDR2 SVGAGI. The CDR3 protein is CASSYGRFSYEQYF. Here the CDR3 DNA reads TGTGCCAGCAGTTACGGGAGGTTCTCGTACGAGCAGTACTTC.

This chain joins TRBV9 and TRBJ1-6, with 11 bases aligning to TRBD1. The V and J ends lost 9 bases and 7 bases, in that order; junction bases with no gene match: 3. Germline CDR1 SGDLS, CDR2 YYNGEE. CDR3 length: 13 residues. CDR3 sequence (DNA): TGTGCCACCGGACAGGGGGCGAATTCACCCCTCCACTTT. Its protein is CATGQGANSPLHF.

The V and J genes are TRBV7-9 and TRBJ2-7, with D tentatively TRBD1 (5 bases). V was trimmed by 3 bases and J by 2 bases, leaving 8 bases between them. Germline V CDR1 and CDR2: SEHNR, FQNEAQ (reference sequence). The CDR3 runs 13 residues. For the CDR3, the DNA is TGTGCCAGCAGCTTTAAGGGGACCTACGAGCAGTACTTC. Residues: CASSFKGTYEQYF.

V gene TRBV29-1 combines with J gene TRBJ1-5; D possibly corresponds to TRBD1 (5 bases). This CDR3 has 13 amino acids. With 2 bases removed from V and 11 bases from J, the gap between germline ends came to 16 bases. Germline CDR1 is SQVTM and CDR2 is ANQGSEA. The CDR3 coding sequence is TGCAGCGTTGAACCCGGGACTGGGGGAGCCCAGCATTTT. The encoded protein is CSVEPGTGGAQHF. Variable domain in full (rest from reference TRBV29-1 and TRBJ1-5): SAVISQKPSRDICQRGTSLTIQCQVDSQVTMMFWYRQQPGQSLTLIATANQGSEATYESGFVIDKFPISRPNLTFSTLTVSNMSPEDSSIYLCSVEPGTGGAQHFGDGTRLSIL.

The chain couples TRBV6-5 to TRBJ1-1; 7 bases agree with TRBD1. This CDR3 has 13 amino acids. With 6 bases clipped from V and 3 bases from J, the junction kept 4 bases outside the gene matches. The germline V gene has CDR1 MNHEY and CDR2 SVGAGI. The CDR3 bases are TGTGCCAGCAGCCTAGGACAGGACACTGAAGCTTTCTTT. Translating gives CASSLGQDTEAFF.

This chain uses TRBV5-1 with TRBJ1-1; D perhaps matches TRBD1 (6 bases). Germline V CDR1 and CDR2: SGHRS, YFSETQ. The CDR3 is 14 residues long. Trimming stripped 2 bases from V and 5 bases from J, with 13 bases between. CDR3 protein: CASSFSRGETEAFF. In DNA, the CDR3 is TGCGCCAGCAGCTTTTCCAGGGGTGAGACTGAAGCTTTCTTT.

The rearrangement links TRBV9 to TRBJ2-5; 7 nucleotides line up with TRBD2. There are 14 residues in the CDR3. Unmatched junction bases numbered 10, after V lost 0 bases and J lost 11 bases. Germline V gives CDR1 SGDLS, CDR2 YYNGEE. CDR3 bases: TGTGCCAGCAGCGTAGATACGTGGAGCGGGGAGCAGTACTTC. Translated, it gives CASSVDTWSGEQYF. Variable domain in full (rest from reference TRBV9 and TRBJ2-5): DSGVTQTPKHLITATGQRVTLRCSPRSGDLSVYWYQQSLDQGLQFLIQYYNGEERAKGNILERFSAQQFPDLHSELNLSSLELGDSALYFCASSVDTWSGEQYFGPGTRLLVL.

The CDR3 protein is CASSLLVAPAYEQYF. CDR3 coding DNA: TGTGCCAGCAGCTTACTAGTAGCGCCGGCCTACGAGCAGTACTTC. The gene calls are TRBV7-9 and TRBJ2-7; a possible D gene is TRBD2 (5 bases). The CDR3 runs to 15 residues. Germline V gene sequence: CDR1 SEHNR, CDR2 FQNEAQ (reference sequence). Trimming took 2 bases from V and 2 from J, leaving 13 bases between them.

The chain carries TRBV29-1 and TRBJ2-2; 10 nucleotides align to TRBD1. V shed 6 bases and J 3 bases; nucleotides not matched to a gene: 4. The CDR3 has 14 amino acids. Germline CDR1 reads SQVTM; CDR2 reads ANQGSEA. For the CDR3, the DNA is TGCAGCGTAGCGGGACAGGGGCACACCGGGGAGCTGTTTTTT. This sequence encodes CSVAGQGHTGELFF.

The gene calls are TRBV19 and TRBJ1-2; no definite D call. Trimming removed 3 bases from V and 4 bases from J, with 15 bases in between. The CDR3 consists of 15 residues. Germline CDR1 and CDR2: LNHDA and SQIVND (reference sequence). DNA for the CDR3: TGTGCCAGTAGTATTTGGGGAGGTAGTAGCTATGGCTACACCTTC. It is translated as CASSIWGGSSYGYTF.

The chain recombines TRBV28 with TRBJ2-1; perhaps TRBD2 as D (7 bases). This CDR3 has 14 residues. Looked up from germline, CDR1 is MDHEN and CDR2 is SYDVKM. V was trimmed by 10 bases and J by 0 bases, leaving 13 bases between them. The CDR3 loop reads CAIRGGSSYNEQFF. Written as DNA, the CDR3 is TGTGCCATCAGGGGCGGGAGCTCCTACAATGAGCAGTTCTTC.

The gene calls are TRBV28 and TRBJ2-1, with D possibly being TRBD2 (6 bases). This CDR3 contains 12 residues. Per germline, CDR1 MDHEN and CDR2 SYDVKM. Deletions cut 9 bases from V and 6 bases from J, with 12 bases between. The DNA of the CDR3 is TGTGCCAGTACCTCTAGCGCCAATGAGCAGTTCTTC. Translation gives CASTSSANEQFF.

The chain recombines TRBV2 with TRBJ2-7; D ambiguous. The CDR3 sequence is 15 residues long. Trimming pared 2 bases from V and 3 bases from J, leaving 14 bases between. Germline CDR1 and CDR2: SNHLY and FYNNEI. The CDR3 reads CASSESASFIYEQYF. For the CDR3, the DNA is TGTGCCAGCAGTGAAAGCGCTTCCTTTATCTACGAGCAGTACTTC.

The genes are TRBV12-1 and TRBJ1-1. TRBV12-1 is described as a pseudogene. This CDR3 is built from 13 residues. CDR3 region: CASSFAPPPDSAF. The CDR3 DNA sequence: TGTGCCAGCAGCTTTGCCCCACCGCCGGACTCAGCCTTT.

V and J are TRBV6-1 and TRBJ1-2; D unresolved. The CDR3 spans 13 residues. The V gene's germline CDR1 is MNHNS and CDR2 SASEGT. Trimming took 5 bases from V and 3 from J, leaving 10 bases between them. The CDR3 here is CASSLREDYGYTF. The CDR3 DNA reads as TGTGCCAGCAGTTTACGCGAGGACTATGGCTACACCTTC.

The chain couples TRBV25-1 to TRBJ1-2; 9 bases match TRBD1. After removal of 3 bases from V and 6 bases from J, the junction contained 2 bases not matched to a gene. This CDR3 comprises 13 residues. The germline CDR1 and CDR2 sequences are MGHDK and SYGVNS. The CDR3 protein is CASSDWTGDGYTF. CDR3 coding DNA: TGTGCCAGCAGTGATTGGACAGGGGATGGCTACACCTTC.

The genes are TRBV6-5 and TRBJ2-4, with TRBD1 matching 9 bases. Germline V gene lookup returns CDR1 MNHEY and CDR2 SVGAGI. The J segment lost 3 bases and the V segment lost 8 bases, leaving 5 bases of the junction unmatched. The CDR3 is made up of 14 amino acids. The CDR3 here is CASRSTGGKNIQYF. CDR3 nucleotide sequence: TGTGCCAGCCGATCGACAGGGGGCAAAAACATTCAGTACTTC.

The rearrangement joins TRBV5-1 to TRBJ2-2; D might be TRBD2 (6 bases). V lost 1 base, J lost 0 bases, and 16 bases lay in between. This CDR3 is 18 amino acids long. Per the germline V gene, CDR1 is SGHRS and CDR2 is YFSETQ. The CDR3 nucleotides read TGCGCCAGCAGCTTGCCCCAAGCTAGCGCCACGAACACCGGGGAGCTGTTTTTT. Its translation: CASSLPQASATNTGELFF.

The chain is built from TRBV5-1 and TRBJ1-2; tentatively, D is TRBD1 (5 bases). With 0 bases removed from V and 6 bases from J, the gap between germline ends came to 6 bases. CDR3 length equals 12 residues. Germline loops: CDR1 SGHRS, CDR2 YFSETQ. This CDR3 reads CASSLARDGYTF. The CDR3 DNA follows: TGCGCCAGCAGCTTGGCCAGGGATGGCTACACCTTC.

The chain joins TRBV7-2 to TRBJ2-5, with TRBD1 matching over 10 bases. Germline lookup yields CDR1 SGHTA and CDR2 FQGNSA. V lost 5 bases to trimming and J lost 4 bases; unmatched junction nucleotides: 4. The length of the CDR3 is 14 residues. The CDR3, as DNA: TGTGCCAGCAGCCGAGACAGGGGGCGAGAGACCCAGTACTTC. It translates to CASSRDRGRETQYF.